Given below is one TCR beta chain in context. Its antigen is undetermined. These data are taken from a study of T cells in localized non-small cell lung cancer. Findings and caveats of the study: Median about 58 top-100 tumor clones were shared with paired adjacent lung.

The repertoire was sequenced with immunoSEQ multiplex PCR; TCRdb's copy has only in-frame clones and lacks some. The sample has roughly 39,000 clones, around 86% seen once. CDR1 and CDR2 (germline): ENHRY, SYGVKD. CDR3 size: 16 residues. With V trimmed by 0 bases and J by 4 bases, 5 bases remained unmatched. This clonotype was sampled from a man aged 18 to 49 with stage I lung adenocarcinoma. Source: peripheral blood, taken before any cancer treatment. This rearrangement joins TRBV10-3 to TRBJ1-4, with 7 bases lining up with TRBD1. The CDR3 here is CAISESGGQLNEKLFF. The CDR3 region has the DNA TGTGCCATCAGTGAGTCCGGGGGACAGCTTAATGAAAAACTGTTTTTT.